This T cell receptor beta chain was sequenced in a study of T cell repertoires in cytomegalovirus infection. As for the study in general: Selection of CMV epitopes for the study included recently identified HLA-C-restricted and well-studied HLA-B-restricted ones. Signatures in public TCR beta sequences pointed to both CMV infection and matching HLA type.

TCRdb independently ran MiXCR on the reads; one entry per CDR3 protein. The profile shows approximately 83,000 distinct CDR3 sequences, 20% to 30% of them singletons. This clonotype was observed many times. The target antigen is unknown. Trimming cost V 4 bases and J 10 bases, with 17 bases left between them. The CDR3 is 14 amino acids. Germline V gives CDR1 SGHVS, CDR2 FNYEAQ. General study findings and limits: HLA-C-restricted, CMV-specific TCR beta clonotypes were dominant ex vivo. Carriers of CMV and the relevant HLA type were discriminated by public TCR beta frequency.

The V call is TRBV7-6, the J call TRBJ2-1; tentatively, D is TRBD2 (7 bases). Material: CD8+ T cells from cultured PBMCs, obtained from culture after CMV antigen stimulation. The TCR was taken from a human donor in good health (CMV status not recorded). Some clones in this sample may be carry-over from other donors' samples. The CDR3 spells CASSSEAGAQEQFF. CDR3 nucleotides: TGTGCCAGCAGCTCGGAGGCGGGGGCACAGGAGCAGTTCTTC.